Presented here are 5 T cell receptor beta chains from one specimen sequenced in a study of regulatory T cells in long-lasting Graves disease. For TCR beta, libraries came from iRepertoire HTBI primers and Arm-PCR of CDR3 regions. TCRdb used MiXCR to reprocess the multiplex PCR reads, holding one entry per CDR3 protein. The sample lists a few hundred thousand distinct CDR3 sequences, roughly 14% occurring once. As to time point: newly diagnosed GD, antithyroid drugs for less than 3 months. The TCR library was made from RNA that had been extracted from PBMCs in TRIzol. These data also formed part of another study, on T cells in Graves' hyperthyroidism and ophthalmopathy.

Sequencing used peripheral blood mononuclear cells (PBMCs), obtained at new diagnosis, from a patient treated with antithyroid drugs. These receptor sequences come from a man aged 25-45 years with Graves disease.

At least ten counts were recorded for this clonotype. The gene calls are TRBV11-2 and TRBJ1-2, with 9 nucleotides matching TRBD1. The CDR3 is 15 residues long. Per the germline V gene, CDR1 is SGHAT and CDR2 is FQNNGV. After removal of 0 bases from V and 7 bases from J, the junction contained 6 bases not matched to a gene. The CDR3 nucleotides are TGTGCCAGCAGCTTAGAGGAGGGACAGGGTAGTGGCTACACCTTC. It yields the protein CASSLEEGQGSGYTF.

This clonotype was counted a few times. CDR3 sequence: CASSPGFGFWELFF. CDR3 in DNA: TGCGCCAGCAGCCCAGGATTTGGATTCTGGGAGCTGTTTTTT. The genes are TRBV5-1 and TRBJ2-2; no definite D call. The CDR3 is made up of 14 amino acids. Germline CDR1 is SGHRS and CDR2 is YFSETQ. V lost 4 bases, J lost 9 bases, and 16 bases lay in between.

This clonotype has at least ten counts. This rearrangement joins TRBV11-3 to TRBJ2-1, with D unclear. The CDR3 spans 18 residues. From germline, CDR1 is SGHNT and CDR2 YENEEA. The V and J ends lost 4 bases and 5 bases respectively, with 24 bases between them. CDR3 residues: CASSWDRWAAETHNEQFF. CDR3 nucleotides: TGTGCCAGCAGCTGGGATAGATGGGCTGCGGAAACACACAATGAGCAGTTCTTC. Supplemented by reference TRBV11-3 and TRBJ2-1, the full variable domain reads EAGVVQSPRYKIIEKKQPVAFWCNPISGHNTLYWYLQNLGQGPELLIRYENEEAVDDSQLPKDRFSAERLKGVDSTLKIQPAELGDSAVYLCASSWDRWAAETHNEQFFGPGTRLTVL.

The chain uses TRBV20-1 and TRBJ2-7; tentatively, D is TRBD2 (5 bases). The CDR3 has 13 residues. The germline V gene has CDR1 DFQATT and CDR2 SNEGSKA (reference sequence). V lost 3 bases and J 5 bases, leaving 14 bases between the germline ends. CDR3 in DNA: TGCAGTGCTAGCCGCGATCCCGGGGACGAGCAGTACTTC. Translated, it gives CSASRDPGDEQYF.

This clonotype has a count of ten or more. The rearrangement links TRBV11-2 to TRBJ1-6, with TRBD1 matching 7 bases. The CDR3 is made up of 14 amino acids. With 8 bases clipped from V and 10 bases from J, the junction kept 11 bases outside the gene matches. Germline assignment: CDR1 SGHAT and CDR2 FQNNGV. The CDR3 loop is CASRTGERESPLHF. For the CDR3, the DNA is TGTGCCAGCCGAACAGGGGAGCGAGAATCACCCCTCCACTTT.